This T cell receptor (beta chain) emerged from a study of T cell responses to AZD1222 COVID-19 vaccine. The study, taken as a whole, reports: It was only six AZD1222 recipients who were seropositive at baseline.

The sample holds a few counts of this clone. Its antigen is not known. Germline assignment: CDR1 MDHEN and CDR2 SYDVKM. The length of the CDR3 is 15 residues. V gave up 4 bases and J gave up 5 bases; unmatched junction bases: 6. The repertoire was sequenced with immunoSEQ multiplex PCR; TCRdb's copy has only in-frame clones and lacks some. The table records around 120,000 clones, around 93% of them present only once. The receptor was isolated from an adult in good health. The chain employs TRBV28 and TRBJ1-5; 9 nucleotides agree with TRBD1. The input for sequencing was peripheral blood, taken on day 0 of AZD1222 vaccination. CDR3 region: CASSSSGTGYQPQHF. The CDR3 DNA reads as TGTGCCAGCAGTTCTTCCGGGACAGGGTATCAGCCCCAGCATTTT.